Sequencing of this T cell receptor (beta chain) was carried out in a study of CXCR3-negative and CXCR3-positive naive CD8 T cells. This CDR3 has 16 residues. Germline V lookup: CDR1 MNHEY, CDR2 SVGEGT. The method, 5' RACE with UMI labels, was used to prepare the TRB cDNA libraries. TCRdb re-called the 5' RACE reads, yielding one record per CDR3 amino acid sequence without DNA. This table holds some 45,000 distinct CDR3 sequences. Sequencing was carried out using naive CXCR3- CD8+ T cells from blood. Regarding subset: CD45RO-CCR7+CD27+CD95- naive CD8+ T cells lacking CXCR3 (TNR3-). The receptor was derived from a human donor in good health. Some clones in this sample may be carry-over from other donors' samples. The chain combines TRBV6-2 or TRBV6-3 with TRBJ2-7; TCRdb names TRBD1, which stays unverified in the absence of DNA. The CDR3 sequence is CASSFSRDRGHYEQYF.